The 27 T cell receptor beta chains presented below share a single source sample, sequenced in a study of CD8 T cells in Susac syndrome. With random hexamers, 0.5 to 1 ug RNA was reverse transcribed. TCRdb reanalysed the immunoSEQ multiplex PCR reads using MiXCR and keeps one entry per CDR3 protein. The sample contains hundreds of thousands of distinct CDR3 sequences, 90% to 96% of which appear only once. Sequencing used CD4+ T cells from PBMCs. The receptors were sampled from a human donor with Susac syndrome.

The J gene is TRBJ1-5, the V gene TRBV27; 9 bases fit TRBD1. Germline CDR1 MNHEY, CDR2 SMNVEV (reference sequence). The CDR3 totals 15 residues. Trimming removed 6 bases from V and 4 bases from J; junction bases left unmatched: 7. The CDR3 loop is CASRTTGGLNQPQHF. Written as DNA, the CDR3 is TGTGCCAGCAGAACGACAGGGGGTTTAAATCAGCCCCAGCATTTT.

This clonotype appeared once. CDR3 coding DNA: TGTGCCAGCAGCGTTCAGAGCTCCTACAATGAGCAGTTCTTC. This codes for CASSVQSSYNEQFF. This chain joins TRBV9 and TRBJ2-1; no clear D. Deletions cut 2 bases from V and 0 bases from J, with 6 bases between. In germline, CDR1 is SGDLS, CDR2 YYNGEE. CDR3 size: 14 residues.

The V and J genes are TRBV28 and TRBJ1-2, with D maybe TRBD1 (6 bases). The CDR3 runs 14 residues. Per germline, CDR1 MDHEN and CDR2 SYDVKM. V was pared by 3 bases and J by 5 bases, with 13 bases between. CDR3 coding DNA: TGTGCCAGCAGTTTTAACAGGGCGTTTTATGGCTACACCTTC. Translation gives CASSFNRAFYGYTF.

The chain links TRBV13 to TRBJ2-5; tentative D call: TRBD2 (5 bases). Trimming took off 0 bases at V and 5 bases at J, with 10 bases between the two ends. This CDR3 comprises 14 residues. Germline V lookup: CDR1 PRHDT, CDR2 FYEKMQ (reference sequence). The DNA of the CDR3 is TGTGCCAGCAGCTTAGGGGGAGCTACGGAGACCCAGTACTTC. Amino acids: CASSLGGATETQYF.

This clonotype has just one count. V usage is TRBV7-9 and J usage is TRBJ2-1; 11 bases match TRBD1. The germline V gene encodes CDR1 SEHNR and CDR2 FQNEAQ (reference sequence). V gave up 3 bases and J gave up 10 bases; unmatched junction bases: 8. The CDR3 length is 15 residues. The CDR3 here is CASSLGQGDRWEQFF. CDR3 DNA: TGTGCCAGCAGCTTGGGACAGGGGGATCGATGGGAGCAGTTCTTC.

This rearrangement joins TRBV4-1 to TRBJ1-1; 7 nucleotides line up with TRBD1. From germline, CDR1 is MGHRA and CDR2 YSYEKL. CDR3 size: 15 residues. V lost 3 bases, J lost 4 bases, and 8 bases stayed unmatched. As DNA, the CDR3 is TGCGCCAGCAGCCACCGACAGGGACTCATCACTGAAGCTTTCTTT. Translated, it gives CASSHRQGLITEAFF.

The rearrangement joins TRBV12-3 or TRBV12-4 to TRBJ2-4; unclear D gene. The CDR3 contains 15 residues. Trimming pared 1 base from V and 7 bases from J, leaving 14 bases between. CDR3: CASSLEFTVHNIQYF. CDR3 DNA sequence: TGTGCCAGCAGTTTAGAGTTCACTGTACACAACATTCAGTACTTC.

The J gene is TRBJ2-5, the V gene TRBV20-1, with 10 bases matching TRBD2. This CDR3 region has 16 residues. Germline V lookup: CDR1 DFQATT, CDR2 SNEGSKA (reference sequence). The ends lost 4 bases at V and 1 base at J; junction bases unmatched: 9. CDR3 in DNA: TGCAGTGCTAAGCGGGAGGGCCTATCTTTCCAAGAGACCCAGTACTTC. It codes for CSAKREGLSFQETQYF.

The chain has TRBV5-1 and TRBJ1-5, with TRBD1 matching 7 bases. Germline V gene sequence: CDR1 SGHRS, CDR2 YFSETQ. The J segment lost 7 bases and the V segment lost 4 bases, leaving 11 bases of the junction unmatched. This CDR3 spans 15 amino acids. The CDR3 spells CASSAEGAAGQPQHF. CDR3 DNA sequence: TGCGCCAGCAGCGCGGAGGGGGCGGCGGGACAGCCCCAGCATTTT.

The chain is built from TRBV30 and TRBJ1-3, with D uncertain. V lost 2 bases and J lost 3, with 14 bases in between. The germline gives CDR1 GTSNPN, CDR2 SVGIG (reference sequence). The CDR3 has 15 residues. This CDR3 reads CAWSSGPSYGNTIYF. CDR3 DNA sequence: TGTGCCTGGAGTTCAGGTCCTAGCTATGGAAACACCATATATTTT.

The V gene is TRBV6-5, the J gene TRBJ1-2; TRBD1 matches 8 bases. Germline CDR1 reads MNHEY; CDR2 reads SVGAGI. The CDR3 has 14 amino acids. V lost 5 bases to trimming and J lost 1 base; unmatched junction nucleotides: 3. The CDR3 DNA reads TGTGCCAGCAGTCCTGACAGGGGTAACTATGGCTACACCTTC. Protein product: CASSPDRGNYGYTF.

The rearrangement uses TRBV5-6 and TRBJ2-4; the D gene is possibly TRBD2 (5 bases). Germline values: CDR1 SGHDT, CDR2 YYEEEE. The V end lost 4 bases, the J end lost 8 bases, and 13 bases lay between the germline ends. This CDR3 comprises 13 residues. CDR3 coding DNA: TGTGCCAGCAGCCGCCGGGGTCCAGACATTCAGTACTTC. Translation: CASSRRGPDIQYF.

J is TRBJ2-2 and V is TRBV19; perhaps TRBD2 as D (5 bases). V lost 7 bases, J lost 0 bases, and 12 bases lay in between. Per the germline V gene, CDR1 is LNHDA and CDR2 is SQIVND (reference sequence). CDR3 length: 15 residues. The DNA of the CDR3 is TGTGCCAGTACACCGGACTTTACGAACACCGGGGAGCTGTTTTTT. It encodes CASTPDFTNTGELFF.

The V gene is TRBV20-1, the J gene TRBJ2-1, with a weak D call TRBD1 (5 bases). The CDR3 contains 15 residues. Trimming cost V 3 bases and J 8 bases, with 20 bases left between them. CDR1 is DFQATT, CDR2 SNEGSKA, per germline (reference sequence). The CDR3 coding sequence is TGCAGTGCTAGGGGTAGCCAGGGCTCGGGCTATGAGCAGTTCTTC. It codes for CSARGSQGSGYEQFF.

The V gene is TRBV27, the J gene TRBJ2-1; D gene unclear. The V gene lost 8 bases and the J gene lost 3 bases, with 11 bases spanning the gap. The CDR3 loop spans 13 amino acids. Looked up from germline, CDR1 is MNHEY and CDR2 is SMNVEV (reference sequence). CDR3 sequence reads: CASGIGHYNEQFF. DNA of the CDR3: TGTGCCAGCGGGATAGGGCACTACAATGAGCAGTTCTTC.

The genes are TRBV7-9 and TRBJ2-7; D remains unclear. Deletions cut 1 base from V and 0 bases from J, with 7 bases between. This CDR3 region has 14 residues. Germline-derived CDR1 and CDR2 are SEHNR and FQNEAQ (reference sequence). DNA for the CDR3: TGTGCCAGCAGCTTAGACCAGATCTCCTACGAGCAGTACTTC. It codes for CASSLDQISYEQYF.

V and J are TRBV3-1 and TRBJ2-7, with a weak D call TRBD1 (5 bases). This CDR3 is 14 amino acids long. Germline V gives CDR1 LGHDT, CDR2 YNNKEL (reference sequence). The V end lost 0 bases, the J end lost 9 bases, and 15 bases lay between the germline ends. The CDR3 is CASSQEGFGQGQYF. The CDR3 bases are TGTGCCAGCAGCCAAGAGGGCTTCGGGCAGGGGCAGTACTTC.

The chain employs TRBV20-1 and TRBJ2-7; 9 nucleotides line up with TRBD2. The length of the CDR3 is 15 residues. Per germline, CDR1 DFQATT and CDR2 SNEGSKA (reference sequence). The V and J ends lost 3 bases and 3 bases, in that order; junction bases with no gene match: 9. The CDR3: CSASQTSGRYYEQYF. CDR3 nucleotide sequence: TGCAGTGCTAGCCAAACTAGCGGGCGGTACTACGAGCAGTACTTC.

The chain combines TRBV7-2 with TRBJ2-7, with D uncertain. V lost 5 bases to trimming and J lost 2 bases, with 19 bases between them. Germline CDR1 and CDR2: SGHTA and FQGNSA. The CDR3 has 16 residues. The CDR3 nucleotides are TGTGCCAGCAGCAATGTACTAACCCGGCCCCCCTACGAGCAGTACTTC. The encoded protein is CASSNVLTRPPYEQYF.

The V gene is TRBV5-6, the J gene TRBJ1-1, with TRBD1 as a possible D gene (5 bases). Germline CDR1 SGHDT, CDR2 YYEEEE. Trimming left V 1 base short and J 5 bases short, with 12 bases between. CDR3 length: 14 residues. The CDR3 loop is CASSLSPTVTEAFF. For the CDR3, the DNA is TGTGCCAGCAGCTTGAGTCCGACAGTAACTGAAGCTTTCTTT.

Written as DNA, the CDR3 is TGTGCCAGCAGCCGCCGGCAGGGGGTTGTCGGGGAGACCCAGTACTTC. Translation: CASSRRQGVVGETQYF. This chain joins TRBV28 and TRBJ2-5; 7 nucleotides match TRBD1. The germline V gene encodes CDR1 MDHEN and CDR2 SYDVKM. The CDR3 extends over 16 amino acids. The ends lost 6 bases at V and 5 bases at J; junction bases unmatched: 15.

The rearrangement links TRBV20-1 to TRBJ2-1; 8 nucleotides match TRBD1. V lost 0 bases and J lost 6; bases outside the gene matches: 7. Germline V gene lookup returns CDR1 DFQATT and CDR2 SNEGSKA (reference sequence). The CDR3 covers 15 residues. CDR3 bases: TGCAGTGCTAGAGATCCCAGACAGGGGCGCAATGAGCAGTTCTTC. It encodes CSARDPRQGRNEQFF.

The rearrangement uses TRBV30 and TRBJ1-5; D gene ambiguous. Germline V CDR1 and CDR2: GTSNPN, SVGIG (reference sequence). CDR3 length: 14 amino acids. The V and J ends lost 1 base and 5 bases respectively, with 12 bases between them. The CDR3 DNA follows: TGTGCCTGGAGTGAAGGGAGTGGTCATCAGCCCCAGCATTTT. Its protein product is CAWSEGSGHQPQHF. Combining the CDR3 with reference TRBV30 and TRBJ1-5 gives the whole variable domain SQTIHQWPATLVQPVGSPLSLECTVEGTSNPNLYWYRQAAGRGLQLLFYSVGIGQISSEVPQNLSASRPQDRQFILSSKKLLLSDSGFYLCAWSEGSGHQPQHFGDGTRLSIL.

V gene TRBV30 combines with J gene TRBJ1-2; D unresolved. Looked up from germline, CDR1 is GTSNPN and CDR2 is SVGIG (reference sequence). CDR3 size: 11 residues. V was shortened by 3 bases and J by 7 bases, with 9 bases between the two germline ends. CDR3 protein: CAWSLGSGYTF. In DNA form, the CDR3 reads TGTGCCTGGAGCTTAGGGAGTGGCTACACCTTC. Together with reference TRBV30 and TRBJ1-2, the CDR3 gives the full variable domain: SQTIHQWPATLVQPVGSPLSLECTVEGTSNPNLYWYRQAAGRGLQLLFYSVGIGQISSEVPQNLSASRPQDRQFILSSKKLLLSDSGFYLCAWSLGSGYTFGSGTRLTVV.

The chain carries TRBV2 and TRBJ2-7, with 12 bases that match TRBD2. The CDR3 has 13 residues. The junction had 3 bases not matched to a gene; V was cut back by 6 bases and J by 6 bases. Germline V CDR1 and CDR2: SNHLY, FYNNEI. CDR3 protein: CASRTSGSGEQYF. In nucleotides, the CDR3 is TGTGCCAGCAGGACTAGCGGGAGTGGCGAGCAGTACTTC.

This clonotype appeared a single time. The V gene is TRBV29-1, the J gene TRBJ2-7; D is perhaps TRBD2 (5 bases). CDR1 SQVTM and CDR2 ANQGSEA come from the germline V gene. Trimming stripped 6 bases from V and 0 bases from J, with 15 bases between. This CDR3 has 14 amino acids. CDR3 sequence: CSVASGLRSYEQYF. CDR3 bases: TGCAGCGTCGCAAGCGGTCTTCGCTCCTACGAGCAGTACTTC.

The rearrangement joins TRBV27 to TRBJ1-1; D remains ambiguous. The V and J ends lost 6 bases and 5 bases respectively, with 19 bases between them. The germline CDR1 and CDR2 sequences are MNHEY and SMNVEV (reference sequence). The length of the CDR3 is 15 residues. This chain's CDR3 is CASSRNEAPGTEAFF. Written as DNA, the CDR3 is TGTGCCAGCAGCCGAAATGAGGCCCCGGGGACTGAAGCTTTCTTT.